This TCR beta chain was identified during a study of control samples from healthy donors and cancer patients. Trimming at V came to 4 bases and at J to 2 bases, leaving 5 bases not matched to a gene. Per the germline V gene, CDR1 is KGHDR and CDR2 is SFDVKD. The CDR3 totals 15 residues. Measured with immunoSEQ multiplex PCR; TCRdb has only the in-frame clones, and not every one. The profile shows about 53,000 clones, 75% to 90% of them singletons. The chain uses TRBV24-1 and TRBJ2-3; 7 positions agree with TRBD1. What was sequenced was PBMCs. This TCR came from a man aged 60 to 69 with head and neck cancer. CDR3 coding DNA: TGTGCCACCAGTGACGAACAGGGGAACACAGATACGCAGTATTTT. Encoded protein: CATSDEQGNTDTQYF.